The following is a T cell receptor (beta chain) sequence with its context. The antigen is undetermined. The data originate from a study of graft-versus-host responses after intestinal transplantation. About the study: All recipients were transplanted with multivisceral, liver-intestinal, or isolated intestinal grafts. Every recipient underwent anti-thymocyte globulin induction, then tacrolimus and steroids for two to four years.

The protocol was immunoSEQ multiplex PCR, while the TCRdb copy is restricted to in-frame clones and leaves out a portion. This table has 150,000 or so clones, about nine tenths appearing once. General study findings and limits: Peak levels of circulating GvH clones tracked with early post-transplant HvG declines. GvH clones detected in recipient marrow included some appearing first in ileum or blood.

The CDR3 sequence is 15 residues long. The V end was cut by 0 bases, the J end by 3 bases, with 13 bases between. Germline CDR1 reads SGHDT; CDR2 reads YYEEEE. This chain uses TRBV5-6 with TRBJ2-7; tentatively, D is TRBD1 (5 bases). This material consisted of unstimulated CD4+ T cells sorted from spleen or lymph node cells, taken before intestinal transplant. The clonotype originates from a human donor who received an intestinal transplant. The CDR3 DNA reads as TGTGCCAGCAGCTTGGAGGGGAAGGTGTTCTACGAGCAGTACTTC. Translating it yields CASSLEGKVFYEQYF.